The clone carrying this TCR beta chain was observed many times. Amplified regions were TCR beta CDR3 sequences from RNA transcripts. HTBI primers were the set used in a first-round RT-PCR of the TCR CDR3. TCRdb passed the multiplex PCR reads through MiXCR, listing each CDR3 protein once. Here the sample spans 400,000 or so distinct CDR3 sequences, about 14% being singletons. Deletions cut 4 bases from V and 8 bases from J, with 15 bases between. Germline V gene lookup returns CDR1 LGHDT and CDR2 YNNKEL (reference sequence). CDR3 size: 15 residues. These data come from a study of T cells in Graves' hyperthyroidism and ophthalmopathy. Overall study: The initial diagnosis was the point when peripheral blood was collected, ahead of any treatment.

The sequencing sample was made of blood. V and J are TRBV3-1 and TRBJ1-6; no clear D. This TCR derives from a woman aged 25 to 45 with Graves' ophthalmopathy. The CDR3 reads CASSLIDIRHSPLHF. The CDR3 nucleotides read TGTGCCAGCAGCCTGATAGACATTCGGCATTCACCCCTCCACTTT.